These T cell receptor beta chains were read from a single sample in a study of vaccination and CD4 T cells after COVID-19. These TCRs' antigens remain unknown. TCRdb re-called the PCR reads through MiXCR, storing one row per CDR3 protein. The table lists around 25,000 distinct CDR3 sequences, around 28% of them singletons, with about 7.6% in the top ten. The sample was CD4+ T cells from blood, cultured in vitro, taken about 7 months after SARS-CoV-2 vaccination. The receptors were gathered from a human donor who had recovered from COVID-19. CDR3s include the opening cysteine and the closing phenylalanine or tryptophan.

CDR3aa: CASESRDQETQYF; v_gene: TRBV6-1
CDR3aa: CATSVRTSGRTTDTQYF; v_gene: TRBV24-1
CDR3aa: CASRGVNGALRQPQHF; v_gene: TRBV10-1
CDR3aa: CSSNPGLATDTQYF; v_gene: TRBV20-1
CDR3aa: CRSDGGYTF; v_gene: TRBV10-1
CDR3aa: CASSLFETQYF; v_gene: TRBV12-3/TRBV12-4
CDR3aa: CASSSASGGSYNEQFF; v_gene: TRBV7-3
CDR3aa: CAISVNQETQYF; v_gene: TRBV10-3
CDR3aa: CSANGWRSYNEQFF; v_gene: TRBV20-1
CDR3aa: CSARTSAHNEQFF; v_gene: TRBV20-1
CDR3aa: CASSYDSNYGYTF; v_gene: TRBV6-2/TRBV6-3
CDR3aa: CASRRQGPEAFF; v_gene: TRBV6-1
CDR3aa: CATSRDPGEGGSNQPQHF; v_gene: TRBV15
CDR3aa: CATSRDRQNTEAFF; v_gene: TRBV15
CDR3aa: CASSRAGASNQPQHF; v_gene: TRBV28
CDR3aa: CASSQEVAGIGGANVLTF; v_gene: TRBV4-3
CDR3aa: CSARRLRRGGDYGYTF; v_gene: TRBV20-1
CDR3aa: CAISESGSPKETQYF; v_gene: TRBV10-3
CDR3aa: CASSQVSSSGTDTQYF; v_gene: TRBV4-2
CDR3aa: CASSEAAGTEETQYF; v_gene: TRBV2
CDR3aa: CASSHGPSGYNEQFF; v_gene: TRBV7-3
CDR3aa: CASSQRPAGANVLTF; v_gene: TRBV6-1
CDR3aa: CASSLAGGNQEAQYF; v_gene: TRBV5-4
CDR3aa: CASRAGIETQYF; v_gene: TRBV2
CDR3aa: CASSQVIGQLGYTF; v_gene: TRBV4-1
CDR3aa: CASSSDGGLAAREVSFF; v_gene: TRBV7-2
CDR3aa: CASSPGAGTQYF; v_gene: TRBV4-2
CDR3aa: CASSSSGGAFEQYF; v_gene: TRBV6-5
CDR3aa: CASREGRNSYNSPLHF; v_gene: TRBV28
CDR3aa: CASSLDNNQPQHF; v_gene: TRBV6-1
CDR3aa: CSARSQGSVAEAFF; v_gene: TRBV20-1
CDR3aa: CSARVAGDLFYNEQFF; v_gene: TRBV20-1
CDR3aa: CASSIGGGSNEQFF; v_gene: TRBV19
CDR3aa: CASSEGSTVSYNEQFF; v_gene: TRBV25-1
CDR3aa: CASSPSGTSWEQYF; v_gene: TRBV12-3/TRBV12-4
CDR3aa: CASSYSGAAERQETQYF; v_gene: TRBV6-8
CDR3aa: CATSPLRYRGKRQPQHF; v_gene: TRBV15
CDR3aa: CASSKVGPGQGSSGTNVLTF; v_gene: TRBV21-1
CDR3aa: CASSLQGPDTQYF; v_gene: TRBV5-6
CDR3aa: CSALESGQGRETQYF; v_gene: TRBV20-1
CDR3aa: CASSLLSQETQYF; v_gene: TRBV7-6
CDR3aa: CASSYRWNSDQETQYF; v_gene: TRBV6-2/TRBV6-3
CDR3aa: CASSLVSYEQYF; v_gene: TRBV7-9
CDR3aa: CSAFLWGANTGELFF; v_gene: TRBV20-1
CDR3aa: CASNPSGYNEQFF; v_gene: TRBV19
CDR3aa: CSARGLAGDRGARSYEQYF; v_gene: TRBV20-1
CDR3aa: CASSLGGRGGNTIYF; v_gene: TRBV28
CDR3aa: CATSHLEYGYTF; v_gene: TRBV15